The 25 T cell receptor beta chains reported below all come from one sample, sequenced in a study of blood T cell repertoires in COVID-19. Generated by immunoSEQ multiplex PCR, the TCRdb table keeps only in-frame clones and is missing some. The sample includes about 270,000 clones, more than 85% of them seen just once. Sequencing was performed on peripheral blood. The receptors come from a person under 35 with COVID-19, enrolled during active disease.

The gene calls are TRBV7-8 and TRBJ2-1; 7 positions match TRBD2. Trimming at V came to 5 bases and at J to 10 bases, leaving 8 bases not matched to a gene. CDR3 length: 13 amino acids. From germline, CDR1 is SGHVS and CDR2 FQNEAQ. Here the CDR3 DNA reads TGTGCCAGCAGCCTAGGACTAGTCATCGAGCAGTTCTTC. It codes for CASSLGLVIEQFF.

This chain connects TRBV7-9 to TRBJ1-1; possible D gene TRBD1, 5 bases. V dropped 5 bases and J dropped 4 bases, with 5 bases sitting between them. Germline values: CDR1 SEHNR, CDR2 FQNEAQ (reference sequence). The CDR3 is made up of 11 amino acids. The CDR3 nucleotides are TGTGCCAGCAGCCAGGGCACTGAAGCTTTCTTT. Residues: CASSQGTEAFF.

This chain links TRBV11-2 with TRBJ2-3; D perhaps matches TRBD1 (6 bases). V lost 4 bases, J lost 0 bases, and 14 bases lay in between. This CDR3 has 16 residues. Germline CDR1 is SGHAT and CDR2 is FQNNGV. Here the CDR3 reads CASSYIAGTSTDTQYF. CDR3 bases: TGTGCCAGCAGCTATATTGCCGGGACAAGCACAGATACGCAGTATTTT.

The chain joins TRBV23-1 to TRBJ1-1; unclear D gene. TRBV23-1 is an ORF, and what it does is uncertain. There are 17 residues in the CDR3. V gave up 4 bases and J gave up 4 bases, with 22 bases separating them. CDR3 sequence reads: CASSPPAGPEEFTEAFF. The CDR3 DNA reads as TGCGCCAGCAGTCCCCCGGCGGGCCCAGAAGAGTTCACTGAAGCTTTCTTT.

J is TRBJ2-5 and V is TRBV6-5, with D unresolved. The germline CDR1 and CDR2 sequences are MNHEY and SVGAGI. The CDR3 consists of 13 residues. The germline V and J ends were trimmed by 0 bases and 5 bases, with 7 bases remaining between them. The CDR3 sequence is CASSYSRGETQYF. CDR3 sequence (DNA): TGTGCCAGCAGTTACTCGAGAGGCGAGACCCAGTACTTC.

This clone showed up just once. The V gene is TRBV15, the J gene TRBJ2-1, with a possible D match to TRBD2 (6 bases). Trimming took off 0 bases at V and 4 bases at J, with 13 bases between the two ends. Germline loops: CDR1 LNHNV, CDR2 YYDKDF (reference sequence). The CDR3 is made up of 16 amino acids. As DNA, the CDR3 is TGTGCCACCAGCAGAGATCTAAGCGGGCAGTACAATGAGCAGTTCTTC. This gives the protein CATSRDLSGQYNEQFF.

This sequence joins TRBV19 and TRBJ1-1, with D unresolved. Per germline, CDR1 LNHDA and CDR2 SQIVND (reference sequence). This CDR3 contains 12 residues. Trimming shortened V by 3 bases and J by 6 bases, and 8 bases separated the two germline ends. The CDR3: CASSMMRSEAFF. The CDR3 DNA is TGTGCCAGTAGTATGATGAGATCTGAAGCTTTCTTT.

The chain links TRBV27 to TRBJ1-6, with 7 bases fitting TRBD1. V gave up 3 bases and J gave up 7 bases; unmatched junction bases: 6. CDR1 MNHEY and CDR2 SMNVEV come from the germline V gene (reference sequence). This CDR3 is built from 15 residues. This chain's CDR3 is CASSFSTGLNSPLHF. Written as DNA, the CDR3 is TGTGCCAGCAGTTTCTCGACAGGGTTAAATTCACCCCTCCACTTT.

The chain has TRBV29-1 and TRBJ1-4; 7 bases map to TRBD1. Germline V CDR1 and CDR2: SQVTM, ANQGSEA. Trimming cost V 5 bases and J 4 bases; bases outside gene matches: 4. CDR3 length: 13 amino acids. CDR3 residues: CSVRQGFNEKLFF. CDR3 in DNA: TGCAGCGTTCGACAGGGTTTTAATGAAAAACTGTTTTTT.

This chain uses TRBV6-2 or TRBV6-3 with TRBJ2-5; D not certain. The germline V gene encodes CDR1 MNHEY and CDR2 SVGEGT. The CDR3 has 15 residues. Between the trimmed V and J ends, which lost 6 bases and 5 bases, there was a span of 19 bases. The CDR3, as DNA: TGTGCCAGCAGCCCCGTTCAGGCTGGCCAGGAGACCCAGTACTTC. Protein: CASSPVQAGQETQYF.

The V call is TRBV6-5, the J call TRBJ2-7; D unresolved. Germline values: CDR1 MNHEY, CDR2 SVGAGI. The CDR3 totals 16 residues. The germline V and J ends were trimmed by 2 bases and 0 bases, with 14 bases remaining between them. DNA of the CDR3: TGTGCCAGCAGTTACCGCTTGAGCCGGAGCTCCTACGAGCAGTACTTC. It translates to CASSYRLSRSSYEQYF.

The chain uses TRBV24-1 and TRBJ2-1; 12 nucleotides line up with TRBD1. Germline V gene lookup returns CDR1 KGHDR and CDR2 SFDVKD. This CDR3 contains 13 residues. Germline trimming cut 12 bases from V and 7 bases from J; bases unmatched to any gene: 6. CDR3: CAPRDRGQNEQFF. The CDR3 nucleotides read TGTGCCCCCCGGGACAGGGGGCAAAATGAGCAGTTCTTC.

V usage is TRBV14 and J usage is TRBJ2-7; 10 bases align to TRBD1. Germline V CDR1 and CDR2: SGHDN, FVKESK. The CDR3 has 18 residues. V lost 4 bases, J lost 1 base, and 13 bases stayed unmatched. CDR3 DNA sequence: TGTGCCAGCAGCCCCCGAGTGTGGGGACAGGGGCCATCCTACGAGCAGTACTTC. It yields the protein CASSPRVWGQGPSYEQYF.

In this sample, this clone turned up once. The rearrangement joins TRBV27 to TRBJ1-4, with 12 bases fitting TRBD1. The junction had 4 bases not matched to a gene; V was cut back by 3 bases and J by 8 bases. This CDR3 is 15 amino acids long. Looked up from germline, CDR1 is MNHEY and CDR2 is SMNVEV (reference sequence). The CDR3 loop reads CASSLGTGGYEKLFF. In DNA form, the CDR3 reads TGTGCCAGCAGTTTGGGGACAGGGGGCTACGAAAAACTGTTTTTT.

The chain carries TRBV11-2 and TRBJ1-1; no firm D call. The CDR3 spans 12 residues. V lost 2 bases to trimming and J lost 7 bases, with 8 bases between them. The germline CDR1 and CDR2 sequences are SGHAT and FQNNGV. CDR3: CASSLFRHEAFF. As DNA, the CDR3 is TGTGCCAGCAGCTTATTTAGACATGAAGCTTTCTTT.

This clone has a single count. The gene calls are TRBV5-1 and TRBJ2-1, with D possibly being TRBD2 (6 bases). The V end was cut by 6 bases, the J end by 7 bases, with 20 bases between. The CDR3 extends over 15 amino acids. Looked up from germline, CDR1 is SGHRS and CDR2 is YFSETQ. The CDR3 sequence is CASTFTSPGGNEQFF. The CDR3 nucleotides are TGCGCCAGCACCTTCACTAGCCCCGGGGGTAATGAGCAGTTCTTC.

The gene calls are TRBV29-1 and TRBJ1-2; D is possibly TRBD1 (5 bases). The CDR3 is made up of 12 amino acids. Trimming cost V 0 bases and J 12 bases, with 14 bases left between them. Per the germline V gene, CDR1 is SQVTM and CDR2 is ANQGSEA. CDR3 protein: CSVEEGNRRHTF. As DNA, the CDR3 is TGCAGCGTTGAAGAAGGGAACAGGCGGCACACCTTC. Full variable domain (remainder filled in from reference TRBV29-1 and TRBJ1-2): SAVISQKPSRDICQRGTSLTIQCQVDSQVTMMFWYRQQPGQSLTLIATANQGSEATYESGFVIDKFPISRPNLTFSTLTVSNMSPEDSSIYLCSVEEGNRRHTFGSGTRLTVV.

This chain links TRBV27 with TRBJ1-2; 10 bases fit TRBD1. Germline CDR1 is MNHEY and CDR2 is SMNVEV (reference sequence). V lost 7 bases to trimming and J lost 7 bases; unmatched junction nucleotides: 12. The CDR3 spans 15 residues. The DNA for the CDR3 is TGTGCCAGCACCCAGACAGGGGGCGAACTCTTTGGCTACACCTTC. It codes for CASTQTGGELFGYTF.

The rearrangement uses TRBV19 and TRBJ2-1; TRBD2 matches at 7 bases. The CDR3 loop spans 15 amino acids. The germline V gene encodes CDR1 LNHDA and CDR2 SQIVND (reference sequence). V was clipped by 4 bases and J by 7 bases; unmatched bases: 10. The CDR3, as DNA: TGTGCCAGTAGTACGGGACTACTTGCGCCTAATGAGCAGTTCTTC. Translation: CASSTGLLAPNEQFF.

This chain connects TRBV6-6 to TRBJ1-1; possible D gene TRBD1, 6 bases. The CDR3 length is 15 residues. The ends were cut back, 2 bases at V and 2 bases at J, with 12 bases in the middle. Germline values: CDR1 MNHNY, CDR2 SVGAGI (reference sequence). CDR3 loop: CASSYRGGRNTEAFF. In nucleotides, the CDR3 is TGTGCCAGCAGTTACCGAGGGGGACGAAACACTGAAGCTTTCTTT.

The rearrangement uses TRBV9 and TRBJ2-3; D call uncertain. V was clipped by 2 bases and J by 6 bases, with 16 bases between them. The CDR3 runs 15 residues. The germline CDR1 and CDR2 sequences are SGDLS and YYNGEE. The CDR3: CASSVAPSWSDTQYF. The CDR3 DNA is TGTGCCAGCAGCGTCGCCCCCTCATGGAGCGATACGCAGTATTTT.

This chain links TRBV11-2 with TRBJ2-3; 9 nucleotides line up with TRBD2. This CDR3 is 18 amino acids long. Germline V gene sequence: CDR1 SGHAT, CDR2 FQNNGV. V lost 1 base and J lost 1; bases outside the gene matches: 9. CDR3 residues: CASSLGSLAGSGTDTQYF. In nucleotides, the CDR3 is TGTGCCAGCAGCTTAGGATCTCTAGCGGGATCGGGCACAGATACGCAGTATTTT.

A note on this clone: At one end, the junction sequence differs from germline, possibly due to a read error. V and J are TRBV18 and TRBJ2-7; D is perhaps TRBD1 (7 bases). The germline V gene has CDR1 KGHSH and CDR2 LQKENI. The CDR3 extends over 13 amino acids. CDR3 region: CASSPAGQSLLLF. The CDR3 DNA is TGTGCCAGCTCACCGGCGGGACAGAGTCTTCTACTTTTC. The full variable domain, its missing parts supplied by reference TRBV18 and TRBJ2-7, is NAGVMQNPRHLVRRRGQEARLRCSPMKGHSHVYWYRQLPEEGLKFMVYLQKENIIDESGMPKERFSAEFPKEGPSILRIQQVVRGDSAAYFCASSPAGQSLLLFGPGTRLTVT.

This clone was recorded a few times. This chain connects TRBV2 to TRBJ2-1; 7 nucleotides match TRBD2. V was clipped by 4 bases and J by 4 bases; unmatched bases: 13. The CDR3 is made up of 17 amino acids. Germline V lookup: CDR1 SNHLY, CDR2 FYNNEI. This CDR3 reads CASSVHSGLADYNEQFF. CDR3 DNA: TGTGCCAGCAGTGTTCACTCTGGGCTAGCGGATTACAATGAGCAGTTCTTC. The full variable domain, in which reference TRBV2 and TRBJ2-1 provide the parts outside the CDR3, is EPEVTQTPSHQVTQMGQEVILRCVPISNHLYFYWYRQILGQKVEFLVSFYNNEISEKSEIFDDQFSVERPDGSNFTLKIRSTKLEDSAMYFCASSVHSGLADYNEQFFGPGTRLTVL.

The rearrangement links TRBV5-1 to TRBJ1-1; 8 bases fit TRBD1. Trimming cost V 5 bases and J 8 bases; bases outside gene matches: 11. CDR1 is SGHRS, CDR2 YFSETQ, per germline. This CDR3 contains 14 residues. The CDR3 loop is CASSSGQDKLEAFF. CDR3 bases: TGCGCCAGCAGTTCGGGACAGGACAAACTCGAAGCTTTCTTT.